The 32 T cell receptor beta chains listed next were all sequenced from one sample in a study of T cell responses to AZD1222 COVID-19 vaccine. Sequenced by immunoSEQ multiplex PCR; TCRdb stores in-frame clones only, minus some. This table holds 110,000 to 150,000 clones, more than 85% found once. This specimen was peripheral blood, taken on day 0 of AZD1222 vaccination. The receptor set was obtained from an adult in good health.

This clone was observed a handful of times. The chain couples TRBV19 to TRBJ1-5; TRBD1 might be the D (5 bases). The CDR3 runs to 15 residues. Germline loops: CDR1 LNHDA, CDR2 SQIVND (reference sequence). V lost 1 base and J lost 6, with 13 bases in between. The CDR3 region is CASSIGQIGTQPQHF. For the CDR3, the DNA is TGTGCCAGTAGTATAGGGCAGATAGGGACTCAGCCCCAGCATTTT.

CDR3 amino acids: CASSYSMSGLTHGYTF. In DNA form, the CDR3 reads TGTGCCAGCAGTTACTCGATGTCTGGCCTGACGCATGGCTACACCTTC. This chain joins TRBV6-2 or TRBV6-3 and TRBJ1-2; D gene unclear. This CDR3 has 16 residues. Trimming shortened V by 0 bases and J by 6 bases, and 17 bases separated the two germline ends. Germline V gene lookup returns CDR1 MNHEY and CDR2 SVGEGT.

This chain connects TRBV29-1 to TRBJ1-1, with TRBD1 matching 8 bases. In germline, CDR1 is SQVTM, CDR2 ANQGSEA. The CDR3 has 13 residues. J was trimmed by 4 bases and V by 0 bases; bases with no gene match: 1. The CDR3: CSVEDTGGTEAFF. Here the CDR3 DNA reads TGCAGCGTTGAAGATACAGGGGGCACTGAAGCTTTCTTT.

This chain links TRBV9 with TRBJ2-7, with TRBD1 as a possible D gene (6 bases). The germline V gene encodes CDR1 SGDLS and CDR2 YYNGEE. Trimming cost V 2 bases and J 1 base, with 10 bases left between them. This CDR3 spans 14 amino acids. The CDR3: CASSVEGQSYEQYF. In nucleotides, the CDR3 is TGTGCCAGCAGCGTTGAAGGACAGTCCTACGAGCAGTACTTC.

The gene calls are TRBV19 and TRBJ2-7, with TRBD2 identical over 8 bases. V was clipped by 6 bases and J by 3 bases; unmatched bases: 10. The germline CDR1 and CDR2 sequences are LNHDA and SQIVND (reference sequence). The length of the CDR3 is 15 residues. CDR3 coding DNA: TGTGCCAGTAGCCGTGATGCTAGCGGGCTCTACGAGCAGTACTTC. This codes for CASSRDASGLYEQYF.

J is TRBJ1-2 and V is TRBV7-2; no clear D. The germline V gene has CDR1 SGHTA and CDR2 FQGNSA. The CDR3 runs to 15 residues. V gave up 5 bases and J gave up 3 bases, with 16 bases separating them. Written as DNA, the CDR3 is TGTGCCAGCAGCCACCCGGACGGATTCTACTATGGCTACACCTTC. This sequence encodes CASSHPDGFYYGYTF. Drawing the rest from reference TRBV7-2 and TRBJ1-2, the complete variable domain is GAGVSQSPSNKVTEKGKDVELRCDPISGHTALYWYRQSLGQGLEFLIYFQGNSAPDKSGLPSDRFSAERTGGSVSTLTIQRTQQEDSAVYLCASSHPDGFYYGYTFGSGTRLTVV.

This rearrangement joins TRBV28 to TRBJ2-1, with 7 nucleotides matching TRBD2. Germline V CDR1 and CDR2: MDHEN, SYDVKM. There are 15 residues in the CDR3. V lost 0 bases and J lost 4; bases outside the gene matches: 3. The CDR3 is CASSLWSSGYNEQFF. The CDR3 coding sequence is TGTGCCAGCAGTTTATGGTCTAGCGGATACAATGAGCAGTTCTTC.

This rearrangement joins TRBV28 to TRBJ2-7, with D maybe TRBD2 (5 bases). Trimming removed 6 bases from V and 0 bases from J, with 21 bases in between. CDR1 and CDR2 from the germline V gene are MDHEN and SYDVKM. The CDR3 length is 17 residues. CDR3 protein: CASRGPRGPRISYEQYF. DNA for the CDR3: TGTGCCAGCAGAGGCCCCCGGGGTCCCCGAATCTCCTACGAGCAGTACTTC.

This clone came up a few times. The genes are TRBV4-2 and TRBJ1-1, with D possibly matching TRBD1 (5 bases). The CDR3 extends over 12 amino acids. The germline CDR1 and CDR2 sequences are LGHNA and YNFKEQ. The ends were cut back, 1 base at V and 11 bases at J, with 11 bases in the middle. The CDR3 region has the DNA TGTGCCAGCAGCCAAGTAGGGGAAGGGGCTTTCTTT. Its protein product is CASSQVGEGAFF.

The chain employs TRBV3-1 (or the pseudogene TRBV3-2) and TRBJ2-1; 7 bases fit TRBD1. Germline V gene data show CDR1 as LGHDT and CDR2 as YNNKEL (reference sequence). The CDR3 totals 16 residues. Losses at the gene ends were 4 bases for V and 4 bases for J; bases not matched to a gene: 10. The CDR3, as DNA: TGTGCCAGCAGCCCTGGGACAGCCGATAAATACAATGAGCAGTTCTTC. It translates to CASSPGTADKYNEQFF.

In this sample, this clone turned up once. V gene TRBV19 combines with J gene TRBJ2-6; D is uncertain. The V gene lost 8 bases and the J gene lost 1 base, with 6 bases spanning the gap. CDR1 and CDR2 (germline): LNHDA, SQIVND (reference sequence). CDR3 size: 13 residues. The CDR3 loop reads CASGVSGANVLTF. In DNA form, the CDR3 reads TGTGCCAGTGGGGTTTCTGGGGCCAACGTCCTGACTTTC. Full variable domain (remainder filled in from reference TRBV19 and TRBJ2-6): DGGITQSPKYLFRKEGQNVTLSCEQNLNHDAMYWYRQDPGQGLRLIYYSQIVNDFQKGDIAEGYSVSREKKESFPLTVTSAQKNPTAFYLCASGVSGANVLTFGAGSRLTVL.

The chain couples TRBV7-3 to TRBJ2-3; 7 nucleotides align to TRBD2. The germline V gene encodes CDR1 SGHTA and CDR2 FQGTGA. The CDR3 loop spans 14 amino acids. J lost 4 bases, V lost 1 base, and 2 bases had no gene match. The CDR3 here is CASSLSGSADTQYF. In DNA, the CDR3 is TGTGCCAGCAGCTTAAGCGGGAGCGCAGATACGCAGTATTTT.

This rearrangement joins TRBV2 to TRBJ2-7, with 8 bases aligning to TRBD1. Germline values: CDR1 SNHLY, CDR2 FYNNEI. CDR3 length: 17 amino acids. The ends lost 3 bases at V and 5 bases at J; junction bases unmatched: 15. CDR3 protein: CASSEGVWWQGAHEQYF. The CDR3 bases are TGTGCCAGCAGTGAGGGCGTGTGGTGGCAGGGGGCCCACGAGCAGTACTTC.

The J gene is TRBJ2-3, the V gene TRBV19; D not resolved. The germline gives CDR1 LNHDA, CDR2 SQIVND (reference sequence). V gave up 7 bases and J gave up 4 bases, with 9 bases separating them. The CDR3 covers 12 residues. The CDR3 loop is CASTPGSDTQYF. For the CDR3, the DNA is TGTGCCAGTACCCCAGGTTCAGATACGCAGTATTTT.

J is TRBJ1-2 and V is TRBV3-1 (or the pseudogene TRBV3-2); D remains ambiguous. Germline CDR1 LGHDT, CDR2 YNNKEL (reference sequence). The CDR3 sequence is 13 residues long. Trimming left V 0 bases short and J 3 bases short, with 5 bases between. The CDR3 here is CASSQENDYGYTF. The CDR3 bases are TGTGCCAGCAGCCAAGAGAACGACTATGGCTACACCTTC.

The chain links TRBV6-6 to TRBJ2-7; the match to TRBD2 covers 9 bases. Per germline, CDR1 MNHNY and CDR2 SVGAGI (reference sequence). The junction had 4 bases not matched to a gene; V was cut back by 0 bases and J by 4 bases. CDR3 length equals 15 residues. CDR3 residues: CASSYSSGSKYEQYF. Here the CDR3 DNA reads TGTGCCAGCAGTTACTCTAGCGGGAGTAAGTACGAGCAGTACTTC.

V and J are TRBV7-2 and TRBJ2-7; D is unclear. The CDR3 contains 14 residues. From germline, CDR1 is SGHTA and CDR2 FQGNSA. V was pared by 1 base and J by 3 bases, with 10 bases between. The CDR3 region is CASSLVPEHYEQYF. CDR3 coding DNA: TGTGCCAGCAGCTTAGTTCCAGAGCACTACGAGCAGTACTTC.

V and J are TRBV9 and TRBJ2-7; TRBD1 agrees at 7 bases. The CDR3 length is 15 residues. The J segment lost 3 bases and the V segment lost 6 bases, leaving 12 bases of the junction unmatched. Germline V CDR1 and CDR2: SGDLS, YYNGEE. The DNA for the CDR3 is TGTGCCAGCACCCCACGTTCGGGACAGTTCTACGAGCAGTACTTC. Its protein product is CASTPRSGQFYEQYF.

The chain carries TRBV4-2 and TRBJ1-1; D ambiguous. Trimming stripped 4 bases from V and 0 bases from J, with 9 bases between. This CDR3 region has 14 residues. The germline gives CDR1 LGHNA, CDR2 YNFKEQ. CDR3 in amino acids: CASSPFQMNTEAFF. CDR3 DNA: TGTGCCAGCAGCCCGTTTCAAATGAACACTGAAGCTTTCTTT.

The chain uses TRBV3-1 (or the pseudogene TRBV3-2) and TRBJ2-5; D gene unclear. CDR3 size: 14 residues. From germline, CDR1 is LGHDT and CDR2 YNNKEL (reference sequence). Trimming took 6 bases from V and 2 from J, leaving 13 bases between them. For the CDR3, the DNA is TGTGCCAGCAGTCCCCAAGGTCTGCAAGAGACCCAGTACTTC. Its translation is CASSPQGLQETQYF.

This chain links TRBV6-2 or TRBV6-3 with TRBJ2-1; 8 bases fit TRBD2. Per the germline V gene, CDR1 is MNHEY and CDR2 is SVGEGT. The trim removed 4 bases at V and 7 bases at J, leaving 9 bases unmatched. The CDR3 is 15 amino acids. The CDR3 protein is CASSFLAGGVNEQFF. DNA of the CDR3: TGTGCCAGCAGTTTTCTAGCGGGCGGTGTGAATGAGCAGTTCTTC.

The chain carries TRBV7-2 and TRBJ2-7; TRBD1 matches 8 bases. This CDR3 is 14 amino acids long. Germline V lookup: CDR1 SGHTA, CDR2 FQGNSA. With V trimmed by 4 bases and J by 3 bases, 5 bases remained unmatched. The CDR3 region has the DNA TGTGCCAGCAGCTCCGCGACAGGGGACTACGAGCAGTACTTC. As protein: CASSSATGDYEQYF.

The rearrangement uses TRBV27 and TRBJ2-1; 8 bases map to TRBD1. Germline lookup yields CDR1 MNHEY and CDR2 SMNVEV (reference sequence). CDR3 length: 15 amino acids. Trimming took 4 bases from V and 4 from J; bases not matched to a gene: 6. The CDR3 DNA sequence: TGTGCCAGCAGTTCAGGACAGGGCCGGTACAATGAGCAGTTCTTC. It translates to CASSSGQGRYNEQFF.

To note about this clone: The junction does not match germline at one end; this may be a read error. The chain carries TRBV5-4 and TRBJ2-7; 10 bases map to TRBD1. In germline, CDR1 is SGHNT, CDR2 YYREEE (reference sequence). This CDR3 is built from 15 residues. The CDR3 loop is CASSSLGQGYEQQVF. Written as DNA, the CDR3 is TGTGCCAGCAGCTCGTTGGGACAGGGGTACGAGCAGCAAGTCTTC.

The CDR3 region has the DNA TGTGCCAGCAGCCTTCTGATGGGAGGGGAGGACGAGCAGTACTTC. Translating it yields CASSLLMGGEDEQYF. V usage is TRBV4-2 and J usage is TRBJ2-7, with 7 bases identical to TRBD2. CDR3 length equals 15 residues. The germline gives CDR1 LGHNA, CDR2 YNFKEQ. Trimming took 4 bases from V and 5 from J; bases not matched to a gene: 11.

CDR3 amino acids: CASSPGGRGIYEQYF. In DNA, the CDR3 is TGTGCCAGCAGCCCGGGGGGTCGGGGGATCTACGAGCAGTACTTC. This sequence joins TRBV7-6 and TRBJ2-7; the match to TRBD2 covers 7 bases. V was clipped by 5 bases and J by 3 bases; unmatched bases: 10. CDR3 size: 15 residues. Germline V gene data show CDR1 as SGHVS and CDR2 as FNYEAQ.

The chain combines TRBV6-5 with TRBJ1-1; D is undetermined. Germline CDR1 MNHEY, CDR2 SVGAGI. V lost 0 bases to trimming and J lost 8 bases, with 13 bases between them. This CDR3 is built from 14 residues. The DNA for the CDR3 is TGTGCCAGCAGTTACTCGTTCAGGACGCGCGAAGCTTTCTTT. It yields the protein CASSYSFRTREAFF.

V gene TRBV11-2 combines with J gene TRBJ2-3, with TRBD2 matching 11 bases. This CDR3 has 13 residues. Unmatched junction bases numbered 4, after V lost 4 bases and J lost 10 bases. Per germline, CDR1 SGHAT and CDR2 FQNNGV. The CDR3: CASSSASGGPQYF. CDR3 bases: TGTGCCAGCAGCTCTGCTAGCGGGGGGCCGCAGTATTTT.

The chain links TRBV19 to TRBJ2-1, with TRBD2 matching over 7 bases. Germline V lookup: CDR1 LNHDA, CDR2 SQIVND (reference sequence). The CDR3 is made up of 15 amino acids. V lost 3 bases and J lost 5; bases outside the gene matches: 7. The chain's CDR3 is CASSIQREGDNEQFF. The CDR3 DNA follows: TGTGCCAGTAGTATTCAGCGGGAAGGCGACAATGAGCAGTTCTTC.

The V call is TRBV30, the J call TRBJ2-4, with D tentatively TRBD2 (7 bases). This CDR3 comprises 14 residues. The ends were cut back, 2 bases at V and 5 bases at J, with 13 bases in the middle. The germline gives CDR1 GTSNPN, CDR2 SVGIG (reference sequence). DNA of the CDR3: TGTGCCTGGAGTCGGGGGCTAGCGGAAAACATTCAGTACTTC. Translated, it gives CAWSRGLAENIQYF.

The chain couples TRBV18 to TRBJ1-6; possible D gene TRBD1, 6 bases. The V gene's germline CDR1 is KGHSH and CDR2 LQKENI. The CDR3 is made up of 14 amino acids. V was pared by 2 bases and J by 15 bases, with 17 bases between. The CDR3 DNA is TGTGCCAGCTCACCATCAGGGGTCCAATTACGCCTCCACTTT. Its translation is CASSPSGVQLRLHF.

The V gene is TRBV2, the J gene TRBJ2-2; 7 nucleotides line up with TRBD2. With V trimmed by 3 bases and J by 7 bases, 8 bases remained unmatched. Germline-derived CDR1 and CDR2 are SNHLY and FYNNEI. This CDR3 comprises 15 residues. DNA for the CDR3: TGTGCCAGCAGTGAGGCAGGCGGGAGCGTCGGGGAGCTGTTTTTT. It codes for CASSEAGGSVGELFF.